Following are 16 T cell receptor beta chains from one sample sequenced in a study of blood T cell repertoires in COVID-19. Assay used: immunoSEQ multiplex PCR; TCRdb lists only in-frame clones, some missing. This table has roughly 150,000 clones, 75% to 80% appearing once. What was sequenced was peripheral blood. The receptors come from a woman at least 80 years old with acute or convalescent COVID-19.

Written as DNA, the CDR3 is TGTGCCAGTAGTGAACATACAGGGGGCACCGAAGCTTTCTTT. As protein: CASSEHTGGTEAFF. V gene TRBV19 combines with J gene TRBJ1-1, with 9 nucleotides matching TRBD1. Germline loops: CDR1 LNHDA, CDR2 SQIVND (reference sequence). This CDR3 comprises 14 residues. The ends lost 5 bases at V and 8 bases at J; junction bases unmatched: 9.

The sample holds one count of this clone. The chain carries TRBV7-9 and TRBJ1-2; 9 nucleotides line up with TRBD1. The junction had 7 bases not matched to a gene; V was cut back by 8 bases and J by 6 bases. The CDR3 runs 13 residues. Germline lookup yields CDR1 SEHNR and CDR2 FQNEAQ (reference sequence). CDR3 bases: TGTGCCAGCGGCGACAGGGGGTACGATGGCTACACCTTC. This translates into CASGDRGYDGYTF.

The CDR3, as DNA: TGTGCCACCAGCAAAGAGGAGGGACTAGCGGGGGCCTACGAGCAGTACTTC. Its protein product is CATSKEEGLAGAYEQYF. The V call is TRBV15, the J call TRBJ2-7; 14 nucleotides align to TRBD2. J gave up 2 bases and V 4 bases, and 7 bases lay outside the gene matches. CDR3 length equals 17 residues. Per germline, CDR1 LNHNV and CDR2 YYDKDF (reference sequence).

The V gene is TRBV27, the J gene TRBJ1-4, with D perhaps TRBD1 (5 bases). Per germline, CDR1 MNHEY and CDR2 SMNVEV (reference sequence). V was shortened by 3 bases and J by 3 bases, with 17 bases between the two germline ends. This CDR3 is built from 17 residues. Here the CDR3 reads CASSFIQGSHANEKLFF. Here the CDR3 DNA reads TGTGCCAGCAGTTTCATCCAGGGAAGTCACGCTAATGAAAAACTGTTTTTT.

The rearrangement links TRBV18 to TRBJ2-3, with 7 positions matching TRBD2. CDR1 is KGHSH and CDR2 is LQKENI in the germline V gene. V lost 3 bases, J lost 1 base, and 10 bases stayed unmatched. The CDR3 sequence is 17 residues long. The CDR3 bases are TGTGCCAGCTCACCGACTAGCTCACAAACCCGCACAGATACGCAGTATTTT. This sequence encodes CASSPTSSQTRTDTQYF.

The sample holds a few counts of this clone. The rearrangement joins TRBV2 to TRBJ1-4; 7 bases align to TRBD1. This CDR3 contains 14 residues. The trim removed 5 bases at V and 5 bases at J, leaving 5 bases unmatched. Germline assignment: CDR1 SNHLY and CDR2 FYNNEI. This CDR3 reads CASSRTGSNEKLFF. The CDR3 DNA reads TGTGCCAGCAGTCGGACAGGTTCGAATGAAAAACTGTTTTTT.

This chain joins TRBV7-2 and TRBJ2-7, with D tentatively TRBD2 (5 bases). V lost 5 bases and J 2 bases, leaving 10 bases between the germline ends. CDR1 SGHTA and CDR2 FQGNSA come from the germline V gene. The CDR3 length is 13 residues. In DNA form, the CDR3 reads TGTGCCAGCAGCCCAGCTAGCCCCTACGAGCAGTACTTC. Translation gives CASSPASPYEQYF.

The genes are TRBV10-2 and TRBJ2-5, with TRBD1 matching over 7 bases. Trimming at V came to 2 bases and at J to 5 bases, leaving 14 bases not matched to a gene. From germline, CDR1 is WSHSY and CDR2 SAAADI. The CDR3 spans 17 residues. The CDR3 loop is CASSERPGTAVGETQYF. For the CDR3, the DNA is TGCGCCAGCAGTGAGCGTCCCGGGACAGCAGTCGGGGAGACCCAGTACTTC.

V is TRBV5-1 and J is TRBJ1-6; D is uncertain. Trimming left V 5 bases short and J 0 bases short, with 9 bases between. CDR1 is SGHRS, CDR2 YFSETQ, per germline. There are 15 residues in the CDR3. CDR3 DNA: TGCGCCAGCAGAGGGAGTGTCTCCTATAATTCACCCCTCCACTTT. It encodes CASRGSVSYNSPLHF.

V usage is TRBV5-4 and J usage is TRBJ1-1, with 12 bases fitting TRBD1. The CDR3 has 16 amino acids. Trimming removed 4 bases from V and 4 bases from J; junction bases left unmatched: 8. Germline V gene sequence: CDR1 SGHNT, CDR2 YYREEE (reference sequence). The CDR3 loop is CASSRDRGRVGTEAFF. Here the CDR3 DNA reads TGTGCCAGCAGCAGGGACAGGGGGCGAGTAGGCACTGAAGCTTTCTTT. Full variable domain (rest looked up from reference TRBV5-4 and TRBJ1-1): ETGVTQSPTHLIKTRGQQVTLRCSSQSGHNTVSWYQQALGQGPQFIFQYYREEENGRGNFPPRFSGLQFPNYSSELNVNALELDDSALYLCASSRDRGRVGTEAFFGQGTRLTVV.

V usage is TRBV2 and J usage is TRBJ2-3; D perhaps matches TRBD2 (6 bases). The ends were cut back, 0 bases at V and 11 bases at J, with 18 bases in the middle. Germline V gives CDR1 SNHLY, CDR2 FYNNEI. This CDR3 has 15 amino acids. The CDR3 nucleotides read TGTGCCAGCAGTGAAGCGCTCTCCCGGGGGTGGATGCAGTATTTT. Its protein product is CASSEALSRGWMQYF.

J is TRBJ2-7 and V is TRBV3-1 (or the pseudogene TRBV3-2), with 10 bases identical to TRBD1. V lost 6 bases, J lost 7 bases, and 6 bases stayed unmatched. The CDR3 extends over 13 amino acids. Germline V gene lookup returns CDR1 LGHDT and CDR2 YNNKEL (reference sequence). The CDR3 reads CASSTTGGREQYF. In DNA, the CDR3 is TGTGCCAGCAGTACGACAGGGGGCAGGGAGCAGTACTTC.

The chain joins TRBV25-1 to TRBJ1-2, with 9 bases matching TRBD1. The CDR3 is 15 amino acids. Germline CDR1 and CDR2: MGHDK and SYGVNS. V lost 2 bases, J lost 7 bases, and 8 bases stayed unmatched. The CDR3 DNA reads as TGTGCCAGCAGTGAAACAGACAGGGGGTTTCGTGGCTACACCTTC. Its protein product is CASSETDRGFRGYTF.

This chain uses TRBV6-5 with TRBJ2-7; tentative D call: TRBD2 (6 bases). The V and J ends lost 8 bases and 3 bases respectively, with 14 bases between them. CDR3 size: 13 residues. Germline V gene lookup returns CDR1 MNHEY and CDR2 SVGAGI. In DNA form, the CDR3 reads TGTGCCAGCGGGAGTCGGGAGCACTACGAGCAGTACTTC. This codes for CASGSREHYEQYF.

The chain couples TRBV9 to TRBJ1-5; D is unresolved. The CDR3 is made up of 14 amino acids. V was clipped by 5 bases and J by 2 bases, with 11 bases between them. Germline assignment: CDR1 SGDLS and CDR2 YYNGEE. CDR3 in DNA: TGTGCCAGCAGTCGAGGGCAGGGCAATCAGCCCCAGCATTTT. It is translated as CASSRGQGNQPQHF.

The chain couples TRBV5-1 to TRBJ1-2, with no clear D. The germline V gene has CDR1 SGHRS and CDR2 YFSETQ. V gave up 2 bases and J gave up 5 bases, with 13 bases separating them. The CDR3 covers 14 residues. CDR3 coding DNA: TGCGCCAGCAGCTTAGATACGGGCGGGTATGGCTACACCTTC. Amino acid sequence: CASSLDTGGYGYTF.